This T cell receptor beta chain was sequenced in a study of T cell responses to AZD1222 COVID-19 vaccine. Some clones are missing from TCRdb's copy, which holds only in-frame ones; the method was immunoSEQ multiplex PCR. The sample lists about 220,000 clones; 93% were seen once. Note on this clone: Its cognate antigen is unknown.

Study-level points and caveats: CD4 TCRs linked to vaccination spanned spike, dominating at 160-218 and 743-854. Repertoire sampling happened only post peak T cell response.

CDR1 SGHKS and CDR2 YYEKEE come from the germline V gene (reference sequence). The V gene lost 2 bases and the J gene lost 8 bases, with 7 bases spanning the gap. The CDR3 has 11 residues. This specimen consisted of peripheral blood, obtained on day 0 of MenACWY control vaccination. This receptor was obtained from an adult in good health. This rearrangement joins TRBV5-5 to TRBJ1-1, with no clear D. The CDR3 sequence: CASSFIQEAFF. As DNA, the CDR3 is TGTGCCAGCAGCTTTATCCAAGAAGCTTTCTTT.